Described below is a single TCR beta chain sequence and its context. No cognate antigen has been identified for it. No base quality values were provided; no much bigger clone lies one nucleotide off. TCRbeta CDR3 regions were amplified from genomic DNA using the immunoSEQ Assay, a bias-controlled multiplex PCR. For the original study's pipeline: The number of nucleated cells in each sample was estimated from the amplification of reference gene primers within the assay. To quantify the absolute abundance of each unique TCRbeta CDR3 rearrangement, sequence reads were collapsed and filtered. For each sample, productive Simpson clonality was calculated as the square root of Simpson's diversity index across productive rearrangements. This immuneACCESS table, as held by TCRdb, lists in-frame sequences with V and J called but not all clones. Of the missing ones, under half trace to an unresolved V gene in checked studies; the others have no known cause. The DNA gave D and trimming, while V, J and clone size come from that table. In this sample the table shows 190,000 or so clones, around 78% of which occur a single time. Of the sample, approximately 2.9% falls within the top ten clones.

The germline V gene encodes CDR1 LNHDA and CDR2 SQIVND (reference sequence). The CDR3, from cysteine to phenylalanine, totals 13 residues. The entry retains the CDR3 DNA only, 39 bases that are in frame from base 1. The V end loses 2 bases and the J end loses 4 bases, and a stretch of 7 bases separates them. Collaborating institutions collected whole blood in K2EDTA tubes following their own protocols. For TCRbeta analysis, collaborator samples were shipped as frozen whole blood, as isolated PBMCs, or as DNA extracted from either sample type. This entry belongs to a study of blood T cell repertoires in COVID-19 (dated by TCRdb to the early 2020s). Regarding the complete study: The collaborator samples originated in the United States, Italy and Spain and spanned the acute and convalescent phases of COVID-19. A freely available public database, intended as a resource for researchers studying the immune response to SARS-CoV-2, is where the repertoires were released. Deeply sampled blood TCRbeta repertoires from subjects exposed to, actively infected with, or recovered from COVID-19 were included in the dataset. The material from the prospective study consisted of cDNA or gDNA derived from T cells, B-cell-depleted T cells, or PBMCs. Where available, HLA class I and class II types were obtained from metadata supplied by the sample provider rather than from assay-based typing. The samples were drawn from the first 160 participants of the ongoing ImmuneRACE study and from over 950 subjects provided by 6 global collaborators. The sample metadata nearly always contained a de-identified subject ID, COVID-19 status, age in years and sex.

What the work shows at the level of the full study, not this receptor alone: The amount of clinical and demographic metadata varied by source and participant and was provided uncurated.

The chain is made from TRBV19 and TRBJ2-3; the D gene assignment is ambiguous. The material sequenced was peripheral blood. The sequence was collected from a woman aged 80 or over with active or convalescent COVID-19. Here is the DNA: TGTGCCAGTAGTATAAATAGAGCAGATACGCAGTATTTT. Its product reads: CASSINRADTQYF. With the portions outside the CDR3 filled from the reference TRBV19 and TRBJ2-3 genes, the complete variable region becomes DGGITQSPKYLFRKEGQNVTLSCEQNLNHDAMYWYRQDPGQGLRLIYYSQIVNDFQKGDIAEGYSVSREKKESFPLTVTSAQKNPTAFYLCASSINRADTQYFGPGTRLTVL.